This is a list of T cell receptor beta chains from one sample in a study of T cells in tumors and immune-related adverse events. Repertoires were generated with immunoSEQ multiplex PCR, while TCRdb's copy carries only in-frame clones and drops some. The table records about 22,000 clones, around nine tenths of them present only once. This material consisted of lymph node tissue, taken from a patient treated with anti-PD-1 therapy. All receptors come from a female donor with metastatic renal cell carcinoma. CDR3s include the opening cysteine and the closing phenylalanine or tryptophan. D genes are given only for firm matches. Some rows mark clone size as missing; the rest say once, few, many or name a class of expanded clone.

j_gene: TRBJ1-1
v_gene: TRBV15
abundance: -
d_gene: TRBD1
len: 16
CDR3nt: TGTGCCACCAGCAGAGATCTGGCAGGGGGTCGTACTGAAGCTTTCTTT
CDR3aa: CATSRDLAGGRTEAFF

j_gene: TRBJ2-2
v_gene: TRBV19
abundance: once
d_gene: TRBD2
len: 15
CDR3nt: TGTGCCGGGGGTAGCGGGAGGGCCGGCACCGGGGAGCTGTTTTTT
CDR3aa: CAGGSGRAGTGELFF

j_gene: TRBJ1-4
v_gene: TRBV7-8
abundance: -
d_gene: -
len: 16
CDR3nt: TGTGCCAGCAGCCCTCGGGGGGCCGTTTCTAATGAAAAACTGTTTTTT
CDR3aa: CASSPRGAVSNEKLFF

j_gene: TRBJ2-7
v_gene: TRBV28
abundance: -
d_gene: TRBD2
len: 14
CDR3nt: TGTGCCTGGACAGCCGGGACTAGCGGGAGCGAGCAGTACTTC
CDR3aa: CAWTAGTSGSEQYF

j_gene: TRBJ1-1
v_gene: TRBV18
abundance: -
d_gene: -
len: 12
CDR3nt: TGTGCCAGCTCACCAAGGGCCAACGAAGCTTTCTTT
CDR3aa: CASSPRANEAFF

j_gene: TRBJ2-5
v_gene: TRBV7-9
abundance: -
d_gene: -
len: 14
CDR3nt: TGTGCCAGCAGCTTAGAGGGAGCGTTCGAGACCCAGTACTTC
CDR3aa: CASSLEGAFETQYF

j_gene: TRBJ2-3
v_gene: TRBV7-2
abundance: once
d_gene: TRBD2
len: 13
CDR3nt: TGTGCCAGCAGCTTCAGCGAGGGAGGGGCGCAGTATTTT
CDR3aa: CASSFSEGGAQYF

j_gene: TRBJ1-1
v_gene: TRBV9
abundance: -
d_gene: -
len: 16
CDR3nt: TGTGCCAGCAGCGTAGGGCAGGGGCCTATGAACACTGAAGCTTTCTTT
CDR3aa: CASSVGQGPMNTEAFF

j_gene: TRBJ2-7
v_gene: TRBV11-2
abundance: -
d_gene: TRBD2
len: 16
CDR3nt: TGTGCCAGCAGCTTAGTGACTTCGGGGGGTTTCTACGAGCAGTACTTC
CDR3aa: CASSLVTSGGFYEQYF

j_gene: TRBJ2-1
v_gene: TRBV27
abundance: once
d_gene: TRBD2
len: 16
CDR3nt: TGTGCCAGCAGTTCCCGGACTAGCGGGAGTATAAGGGAGCAGTTCTTC
CDR3aa: CASSSRTSGSIREQFF

j_gene: TRBJ2-3
v_gene: TRBV19
abundance: few
d_gene: TRBD1
len: 14
CDR3nt: TGTGCCAGTAGCCCCGGGACAGGGATAGATACGCAGTATTTT
CDR3aa: CASSPGTGIDTQYF

j_gene: TRBJ2-1
v_gene: TRBV11-3
abundance: once
d_gene: -
len: 11
CDR3nt: TGTGCCAGCAGCAGGGACCATGAGCAGTTCTTC
CDR3aa: CASSRDHEQFF

j_gene: TRBJ1-5
v_gene: TRBV6-5
abundance: -
d_gene: -
len: 15
CDR3nt: TGTGCCAGCCTAGCGGGGGGGGCCAACAATCAGCCCCAGCATTTT
CDR3aa: CASLAGGANNQPQHF

j_gene: TRBJ2-5
v_gene: TRBV5-1
abundance: -
d_gene: TRBD2
len: 16
CDR3nt: TGCGCCAGCAGCTTAGGGAGAGCGGGGGGGCAGGAGACCCAGTACTTC
CDR3aa: CASSLGRAGGQETQYF

j_gene: TRBJ1-5
v_gene: TRBV6-1
abundance: -
d_gene: TRBD1
len: 13
CDR3nt: TGTGCCAGCACCCCAGGGGGAAGGCAGCCCCAGCATTTT
CDR3aa: CASTPGGRQPQHF

j_gene: TRBJ2-7
v_gene: TRBV9
abundance: -
d_gene: -
len: 11
CDR3nt: TGTGCCAGCAGCCCTTCCTACGAGCAGTACTTC
CDR3aa: CASSPSYEQYF

j_gene: TRBJ1-2
v_gene: TRBV5-6
abundance: once
d_gene: -
len: 15
CDR3nt: TGTGCCAGCAGCGCCAAACTCGGGGGGCAGGATGGCTACACCTTC
CDR3aa: CASSAKLGGQDGYTF

j_gene: TRBJ2-7
v_gene: TRBV1
abundance: -
d_gene: -
len: 19
CDR3nt: TGCACCAGCAGCCAAGATCCTAACCCCGGGACTAGGCAAGCCTACGAGCAGTACTTC
CDR3aa: CTSSQDPNPGTRQAYEQYF

j_gene: TRBJ2-3
v_gene: TRBV5-4
abundance: once
d_gene: TRBD1
len: 16
CDR3nt: TGTGCCAGCAGCCGTCCCGGGACAGGGGAAACAGATACGCAGTATTTT
CDR3aa: CASSRPGTGETDTQYF

j_gene: TRBJ1-1
v_gene: TRBV4-1
abundance: -
d_gene: -
len: 15
CDR3nt: TGCGCCAGCAGCCAAGTAGGACAGAGGAACACTGAAGCTTTCTTT
CDR3aa: CASSQVGQRNTEAFF

j_gene: TRBJ1-5
v_gene: TRBV5-6
abundance: -
d_gene: -
len: 16
CDR3nt: TGTGCCAGCAGCTTTTCGTGGAGGGGCACCAATCAGCCCCAGCATTTT
CDR3aa: CASSFSWRGTNQPQHF

j_gene: TRBJ2-7
v_gene: TRBV4-1
abundance: -
d_gene: TRBD2
len: 15
CDR3nt: TGCGCCAGCAGCCAAGACGCTAGCGGGGTCTACGAGCAGTACTTC
CDR3aa: CASSQDASGVYEQYF

j_gene: TRBJ2-7
v_gene: TRBV7-9
abundance: -
d_gene: TRBD2
len: 15
CDR3nt: TGTGCCAGCAGCCCGGGACTAGCGGGGGGCCTCCAGCAGTACTTC
CDR3aa: CASSPGLAGGLQQYF

j_gene: TRBJ1-1
v_gene: TRBV2
abundance: -
d_gene: -
len: 14
CDR3nt: TGTGCCAGCAGTGAACTCAGGGAAGCCGGTGAAGCTTTCTTT
CDR3aa: CASSELREAGEAFF

j_gene: TRBJ1-1
v_gene: TRBV6-6
abundance: -
d_gene: -
len: 15
CDR3nt: TGTGCCAGCAGTAACCCGACACCGATGTTCTTCGAAGCTTTCTTT
CDR3aa: CASSNPTPMFFEAFF

j_gene: TRBJ2-5
v_gene: TRBV11-2
abundance: -
d_gene: -
len: 13
CDR3nt: TGTGCCAGCAGCTGGGGCCTCCAAGAGACCCAGTACTTC
CDR3aa: CASSWGLQETQYF

j_gene: TRBJ2-7
v_gene: TRBV28
abundance: -
d_gene: TRBD2
len: 15
CDR3nt: TGTGCCAGCAGTTCGTGGACTAGCGGAAACTACGAGCAGTACTTC
CDR3aa: CASSSWTSGNYEQYF

j_gene: TRBJ2-1
v_gene: TRBV27
abundance: -
d_gene: -
len: 13
CDR3nt: TGTGCCAGCAGTTCAACCTGGACGGGTGAGCAGTTCTTC
CDR3aa: CASSSTWTGEQFF

j_gene: TRBJ2-2
v_gene: TRBV5-1
abundance: -
d_gene: -
len: 16
CDR3nt: TGCGCCAGCAGCTCTAACAGGGGAGGTAGCACCGGGGAGCTGTTTTTT
CDR3aa: CASSSNRGGSTGELFF

j_gene: TRBJ2-1
v_gene: TRBV23-1
abundance: once
d_gene: TRBD2
len: 17
CDR3nt: TGCGCCAGCCCTCGGACAGGTCAGGCTAGCGGGACTCGGGAGCAGTTCTTC
CDR3aa: CASPRTGQASGTREQFF

j_gene: TRBJ1-1
v_gene: TRBV10-3
abundance: -
d_gene: -
len: 13
CDR3nt: TGTGCCATCAGTGAGAGGAGGACCGATGAAGCTTTCTTT
CDR3aa: CAISERRTDEAFF